Listed below are T cell receptor beta chains from one sample, sequenced in a study of human versus mouse CDR3 diversity and MHC coevolution. Clones were sequenced by immunoSEQ multiplex PCR, and TCRdb holds only the in-frame ones, with some missing. The table includes 50,000 to 70,000 clones, approximately 94% detected once. Material for sequencing was naive CD4+ T cells from blood. These receptors were taken from a person between 55 and 69 years old in good health. Both conserved end residues are part of each CDR3. A D gene is named only where the DNA matches it firmly. The size field is filled for only some rows; it gives once, few, many or a size class.

d_call	v_call	clone_size	j_call	cdr3_nt	cdr3_aa
-	TRBV27	-	TRBJ1-2	TGTGCCAGCAGTTTAGCGGGTTCGGCTGGCTACACCTTC	CASSLAGSAGYTF
-	TRBV6-1	-	TRBJ1-2	TGTGCCAGCAGTGAAGGGGGGGTCTATGGCTACACCTTC	CASSEGGVYGYTF
TRBD2	TRBV10-2	-	TRBJ2-3	TGCGCCAGCACTTCCCTAGCGGGGGGCACAGATACGCAGTATTTT	CASTSLAGGTDTQYF
-	TRBV4-1	-	TRBJ1-2	TGCGCCAGCAGCCTTGGAGGAGGCGCCATTGGCTACACCTTC	CASSLGGGAIGYTF
-	TRBV7-8	once	TRBJ1-3	TGTGCCAGCAGGACGACAGTGGCTGGAAACACCATATATTTT	CASRTTVAGNTIYF
-	TRBV5-6	-	TRBJ2-1	TGTGCCAGCAGCTTGGGGAGAGGAGGGCTTGGAGAGCAGTTCTTC	CASSLGRGGLGEQFF
-	TRBV10-3	once	TRBJ2-7	TGTGCCATCAGTGAGTCCCGGGAGCAGTACTTC	CAISESREQYF
-	TRBV5-1	-	TRBJ2-3	TGCGCCAGCAGCCCAACTGGTGTCACAGATACGCAGTATTTT	CASSPTGVTDTQYF
-	TRBV4-1	-	TRBJ1-2	TGCGCCAGCAGACCTACTCCACAGGGCGTCGGCGGCTACACCTTC	CASRPTPQGVGGYTF
-	TRBV19	-	TRBJ1-5	TGTGCCAGTAGCTCCCCAGAAGGGAGGGGTTTCGATCAGCCCCAGCATTTT	CASSSPEGRGFDQPQHF
-	TRBV7-9	-	TRBJ2-5	TGTGCCAGCAGCTTAAAGAAACCGACAGGCCAAGAGACCCAGTACTTC	CASSLKKPTGQETQYF